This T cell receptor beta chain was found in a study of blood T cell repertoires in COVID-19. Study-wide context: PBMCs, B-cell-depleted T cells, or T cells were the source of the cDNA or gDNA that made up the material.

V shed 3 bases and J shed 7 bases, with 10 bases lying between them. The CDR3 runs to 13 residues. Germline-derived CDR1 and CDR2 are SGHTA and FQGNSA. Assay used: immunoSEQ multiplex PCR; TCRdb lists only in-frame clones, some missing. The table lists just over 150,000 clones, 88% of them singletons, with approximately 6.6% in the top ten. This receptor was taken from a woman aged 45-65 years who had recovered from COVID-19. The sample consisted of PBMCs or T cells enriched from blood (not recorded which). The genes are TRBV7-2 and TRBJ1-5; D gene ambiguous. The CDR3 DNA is TGTGCCAGCAGCTTGGTCTTTAGACAGCCCCAGCATTTT. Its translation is CASSLVFRQPQHF.